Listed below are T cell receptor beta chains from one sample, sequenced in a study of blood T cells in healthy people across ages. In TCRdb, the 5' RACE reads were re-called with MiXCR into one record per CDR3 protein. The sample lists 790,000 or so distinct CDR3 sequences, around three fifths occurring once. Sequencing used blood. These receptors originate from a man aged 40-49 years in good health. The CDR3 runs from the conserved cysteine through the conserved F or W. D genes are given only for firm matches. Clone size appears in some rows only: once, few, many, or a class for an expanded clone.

TGTGCCAGCAGCTCGCAGGGGGCGAACAATGAGCAGTACTTC	CASSSQGANNEQYF	-	TRBJ2-5	TRBV7-9	TRBD1
TGTGCCAGCAGCCAAGATTCTGACATGTACAGGGGGCTGCATCAGCCCCAGCATTTT	CASSQDSDMYRGLHQPQHF	few	TRBJ1-5	TRBV3-1	TRBD1
TGCGCCAGCAGGGGACTAGCGAGCAATGAGCAGTTCTTC	CASRGLASNEQFF	few	TRBJ2-1	TRBV4-1	TRBD2
TGCAGCTCGACTAGCGGGGGGCCTACAGATACGCAGTATTTT	CSSTSGGPTDTQYF	few	TRBJ2-3	TRBV29-1	TRBD2
TGTGCCAGCAGGGAGAATTGGTCTGGGGCCAACGTCCTGACTTTC	CASRENWSGANVLTF	-	TRBJ2-6	TRBV6-1	-
TGCAGTGCTAGAGTTCTTCCCAACAATGAGCAGTTCTTC	CSARVLPNNEQFF	-	TRBJ2-1	TRBV20-1	-
TGTGCCAGCAGCCCCGAGACAGGGCTCACAGATACGCAGTATTTT	CASSPETGLTDTQYF	-	TRBJ2-3	TRBV6-5	TRBD1
TGCAGTGCTGGCGTAGTCGTGGGTTCAGATACGCAGTATTTT	CSAGVVVGSDTQYF	-	TRBJ2-3	TRBV20-1	-
TGCAGTGCTAGAGACCGCTCGACAGGGGGATATAACTACATGAACACTGAAGCTTTCTTT	CSARDRSTGGYNYMNTEAFF	-	TRBJ1-1	TRBV20-1	TRBD1
TGTGCCAGCAGCTTAATGTGGACAGGGTCCAATGAGCAGTTCTTC	CASSLMWTGSNEQFF	-	TRBJ2-1	TRBV7-2	TRBD1
TGTGCCATCAGTTCCGATGAAAAACTGTTTTTT	CAISSDEKLFF	-	TRBJ1-4	TRBV10-3	-
TGTGCCAGCAGCTTAGCAGGCAGAGATACGCAGTATTTT	CASSLAGRDTQYF	-	TRBJ2-3	TRBV7-8	-
TGCAGTGCTAGAGCCGCCCAGTCTTACGAGCAGTACTTC	CSARAAQSYEQYF	few	TRBJ2-7	TRBV20-1	-
TGTGCCAGCAGCTTAGGGGTAGGGACTAGCCGGTACTTC	CASSLGVGTSRYF	-	TRBJ2-7	TRBV7-2	TRBD2
TGTGCCAGCAGTCGTGTCCTCCAGGGGGGCTCTGGAAACACCATATATTTT	CASSRVLQGGSGNTIYF	-	TRBJ1-3	TRBV6-6	TRBD1
TGCAGCGTCGACCCCGGGACAGGGGACTACGAGCAGTACTTC	CSVDPGTGDYEQYF	-	TRBJ2-7	TRBV29-1	TRBD1
TGCAGTGCTAGAGATAAAGGGACAGGGGTCTACGAGCAGTACTTC	CSARDKGTGVYEQYF	-	TRBJ2-7	TRBV20-1	TRBD1
TGTGCCAGCAGCCAAGCCCTGACCGGAGCGAAAAATGAGCAGTTCTTC	CASSQALTGAKNEQFF	few	TRBJ2-1	TRBV3-1	-
TGTGCCAGCAGCCCACCCGGGACAGGGCACGGGGAGCTGTTTTTT	CASSPPGTGHGELFF	-	TRBJ2-2	TRBV7-7	TRBD1
TGTGCCAGCAGTGTAACGGGGGGCCTCGGTGAGCAGTTCTTC	CASSVTGGLGEQFF	once	TRBJ2-1	TRBV25-1	-
TGTGCCAGCAGTGGGGAGTCGATTCAGCCCCAGCATTTT	CASSGESIQPQHF	many	TRBJ1-5	TRBV12-3/TRBV12-4	-
TGTGCCAGCAAGGCAAGTCAGACAGATACGCAGTATTTT	CASKASQTDTQYF	many	TRBJ2-3	TRBV6-2/TRBV6-3	-
TGTGCCAGCAGTCGAGAGACAGGGCCAAATCAGCCCCAGCATTTT	CASSRETGPNQPQHF	-	TRBJ1-5	TRBV7-2	TRBD1
TGTGCCAGCAGCTACACCTTAAATGAGCAGTTCTTC	CASSYTLNEQFF	-	TRBJ2-1	TRBV9	-
TGTGCCAGCAGTCCAACCACAGGGACGGGGGAGCAGGGGCCTTTACGGTACAATGAGCAGTACTTC	CASSPTTGTGEQGPLRYNEQYF	-	TRBJ2-7	TRBV28	-
TGCGCCAGCAGCTTGTCTCCGGGGGGGAGTGGGGCCAACGTCCTGACTTTC	CASSLSPGGSGANVLTF	-	TRBJ2-6	TRBV5-1	TRBD2